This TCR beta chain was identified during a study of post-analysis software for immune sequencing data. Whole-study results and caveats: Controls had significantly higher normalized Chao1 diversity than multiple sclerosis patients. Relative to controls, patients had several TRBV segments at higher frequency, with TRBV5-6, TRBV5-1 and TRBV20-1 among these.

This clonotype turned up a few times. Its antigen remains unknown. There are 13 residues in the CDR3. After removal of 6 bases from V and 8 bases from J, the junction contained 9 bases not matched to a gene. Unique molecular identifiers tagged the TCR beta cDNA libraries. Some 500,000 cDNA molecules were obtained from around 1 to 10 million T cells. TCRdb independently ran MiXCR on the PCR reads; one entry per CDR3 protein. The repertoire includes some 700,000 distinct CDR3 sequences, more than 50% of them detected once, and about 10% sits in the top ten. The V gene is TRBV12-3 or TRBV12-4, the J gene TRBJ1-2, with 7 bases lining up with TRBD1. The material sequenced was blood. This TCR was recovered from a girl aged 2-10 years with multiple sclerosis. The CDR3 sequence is CASSPDRAVGYTF. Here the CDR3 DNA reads TGTGCCAGCAGCCCCGACAGGGCTGTCGGCTACACCTTC.